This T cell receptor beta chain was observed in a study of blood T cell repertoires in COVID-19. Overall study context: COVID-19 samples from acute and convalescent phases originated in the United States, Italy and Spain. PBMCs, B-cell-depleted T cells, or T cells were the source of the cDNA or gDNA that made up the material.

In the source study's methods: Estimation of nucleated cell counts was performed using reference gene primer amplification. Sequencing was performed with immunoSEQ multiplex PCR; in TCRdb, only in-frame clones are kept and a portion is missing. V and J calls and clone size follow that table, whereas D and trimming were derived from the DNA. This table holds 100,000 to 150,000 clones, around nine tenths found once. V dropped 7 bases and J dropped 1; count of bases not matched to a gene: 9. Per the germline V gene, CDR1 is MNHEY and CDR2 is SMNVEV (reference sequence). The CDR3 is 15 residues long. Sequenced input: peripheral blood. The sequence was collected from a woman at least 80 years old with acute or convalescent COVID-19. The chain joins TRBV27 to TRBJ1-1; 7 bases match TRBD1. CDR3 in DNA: TGTGCCAGCACCCCGCAAAGGACAGGGAACACTGAAGCTTTCTTT. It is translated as CASTPQRTGNTEAFF.